The 17 T cell receptor beta chains below all came from one sample that was sequenced in a study of T cell changes during pregnancy in multiple sclerosis. The repertoire was sequenced with immunoSEQ multiplex PCR; TCRdb's copy has only in-frame clones and lacks some. Counted here are about 100,000 clones, roughly 90% occurring once; the ten biggest clones make up 1.9%. This material consisted of peripheral blood, taken after pregnancy. These receptors all stem from a female donor with multiple sclerosis, enrolled in a pregnancy study.

This chain uses TRBV5-4 with TRBJ2-1; 8 nucleotides align to TRBD2. The CDR3 runs to 13 residues. V was clipped by 0 bases and J by 9 bases; unmatched bases: 2. The germline V gene has CDR1 SGHNT and CDR2 YYREEE (reference sequence). CDR3 nucleotides: TGTGCCAGCAGCTTGGACCTAGCGGGTGAGCAGTTCTTC. This encodes CASSLDLAGEQFF.

The chain carries TRBV5-4 and TRBJ1-2; 7 bases agree with TRBD1. V shed 4 bases, J shed 1 base, and the junction held 10 bases outside the gene matches. Germline V lookup: CDR1 SGHNT, CDR2 YYREEE (reference sequence). The CDR3 runs to 16 residues. This chain's CDR3 is CASSIKGTVRNYGYTF. Written as DNA, the CDR3 is TGTGCCAGCAGCATAAAAGGGACAGTTCGTAACTATGGCTACACCTTC.

This rearrangement joins TRBV4-3 to TRBJ2-1; TRBD2 matches 8 bases. The length of the CDR3 is 17 residues. Looked up from germline, CDR1 is LGHNA and CDR2 is YSLEER. The ends lost 0 bases at V and 4 bases at J; junction bases unmatched: 8. The CDR3 DNA sequence: TGCGCCAGCAGCCAAGATCTGGTAGCGGGAAATTACAATGAGCAGTTCTTC. Its protein product is CASSQDLVAGNYNEQFF.

This clone turned up a few times. The chain uses TRBV2 and TRBJ2-1; D may be TRBD2 (5 bases). The CDR3 has 13 residues. Trimming removed 6 bases from V and 4 bases from J, with 10 bases in between. Per the germline V gene, CDR1 is SNHLY and CDR2 is FYNNEI. CDR3 amino acids: CASRPGLYNEQFF. DNA for the CDR3: TGTGCCAGCAGACCTGGACTTTACAATGAGCAGTTCTTC.

V usage is TRBV11-2 and J usage is TRBJ2-1; 7 bases align to TRBD1. From germline, CDR1 is SGHAT and CDR2 FQNNGV. J lost 4 bases, V lost 7 bases, and 4 bases had no gene match. This CDR3 spans 13 amino acids. The CDR3 loop is CASNLGQYNEQFF. Written as DNA, the CDR3 is TGTGCCAGCAACCTGGGACAGTACAATGAGCAGTTCTTC.

This clone was counted a single time. The chain recombines TRBV29-1 with TRBJ2-5; D ambiguous. Germline V gene lookup returns CDR1 SQVTM and CDR2 ANQGSEA. The CDR3 totals 12 residues. Trimming stripped 5 bases from V and 1 base from J, with 8 bases between. CDR3 in DNA: TGCAGCGTTACACAGACCCAAGAGACCCAGTACTTC. Translation gives CSVTQTQETQYF.

The chain couples TRBV5-1 to TRBJ2-3; 8 bases match TRBD1. Germline V gene lookup returns CDR1 SGHRS and CDR2 YFSETQ. The CDR3 covers 15 residues. The ends lost 4 bases at V and 6 bases at J; junction bases unmatched: 10. The CDR3 reads CASSVTGGFVDTQYF. CDR3 nucleotide sequence: TGCGCCAGCAGCGTAACAGGGGGATTCGTGGATACGCAGTATTTT.

This chain connects TRBV6-5 to TRBJ1-2; maybe TRBD1 (5 bases). V was trimmed by 3 bases and J by 1 base, leaving 9 bases between them. The germline V gene has CDR1 MNHEY and CDR2 SVGAGI. This CDR3 is built from 14 residues. In DNA form, the CDR3 reads TGTGCCAGCAGTTATGGGCAGGGTAACTATGGCTACACCTTC. Its protein is CASSYGQGNYGYTF.

The chain links TRBV5-4 to TRBJ2-5; 7 bases map to TRBD2. CDR3 size: 15 residues. Germline CDR1 and CDR2: SGHNT and YYREEE (reference sequence). With 4 bases clipped from V and 5 bases from J, the junction kept 11 bases outside the gene matches. CDR3 region: CASSRIGLVDETQYF. The DNA of the CDR3 is TGTGCCAGCAGCCGGATAGGACTAGTCGATGAGACCCAGTACTTC.

This chain uses TRBV15 with TRBJ1-4; unclear D gene. The CDR3 sequence is 16 residues long. Trimming left V 5 bases short and J 5 bases short, with 18 bases between. The germline V gene encodes CDR1 LNHNV and CDR2 YYDKDF (reference sequence). CDR3 in DNA: TGTGCCACCAGCCCTGTCCTCCCCTCCCTCAATGAAAAACTGTTTTTT. This sequence encodes CATSPVLPSLNEKLFF.

The V gene is TRBV5-6, the J gene TRBJ1-2; D gene ambiguous. The germline V gene encodes CDR1 SGHDT and CDR2 YYEEEE. The CDR3 totals 15 residues. Trimming removed 5 bases at V and 4 bases at J, with 18 bases between. Here the CDR3 DNA reads TGTGCCAGCAGGTCGAGCCGGGGAGGCCTCTATGGCTACACCTTC. It encodes CASRSSRGGLYGYTF.

J is TRBJ2-2 and V is TRBV5-1, with a weak D call TRBD2 (5 bases). Looked up from germline, CDR1 is SGHRS and CDR2 is YFSETQ. The CDR3 extends over 14 amino acids. The V end was cut by 0 bases, the J end by 6 bases, with 9 bases between. CDR3 sequence: CASSLERVPGELFF. The CDR3 DNA reads as TGCGCCAGCAGCTTGGAGAGGGTCCCCGGGGAGCTGTTTTTT. Looking up the rest from reference TRBV5-1 and TRBJ2-2 gives the full variable domain: KAGVTQTPRYLIKTRGQQVTLSCSPISGHRSVSWYQQTPGQGLQFLFEYFSETQRNKGNFPGRFSGRQFSNSRSEMNVSTLELGDSALYLCASSLERVPGELFFGEGSRLTVL.

V and J are TRBV7-7 and TRBJ2-5; 9 positions match TRBD1. Germline V CDR1 and CDR2: SSHAT, FNYEAQ (reference sequence). J gave up 1 base and V 3 bases, and 0 bases lay outside the gene matches. This CDR3 is 14 amino acids long. The CDR3 DNA reads TGTGCCAGCAGCTTGGGACAGGGCCAAGAGACCCAGTACTTC. It encodes CASSLGQGQETQYF.

J is TRBJ2-7 and V is TRBV5-1, with 9 nucleotides matching TRBD1. The CDR3 extends over 16 amino acids. Germline V gene lookup returns CDR1 SGHRS and CDR2 YFSETQ. V lost 0 bases to trimming and J lost 2 bases; unmatched junction nucleotides: 6. As DNA, the CDR3 is TGCGCCAGCAGCTTGGTCCCGGGACAGGGAACCTACGAGCAGTACTTC. Translation: CASSLVPGQGTYEQYF.

DNA for the CDR3: TGTGCCAGCTCACCGGGGACTAGCGGTCCTCATTACGAGCAGTACTTC. It is translated as CASSPGTSGPHYEQYF. This chain links TRBV18 with TRBJ2-7; 11 nucleotides align to TRBD2. The CDR3 has 16 residues. V shed 3 bases and J 4 bases; nucleotides not matched to a gene: 8. Germline V gene sequence: CDR1 KGHSH, CDR2 LQKENI.

The gene calls are TRBV6-5 and TRBJ1-3; 8 positions agree with TRBD1. This CDR3 is 14 amino acids long. In germline, CDR1 is MNHEY, CDR2 SVGAGI. Unmatched junction bases numbered 2, after V lost 5 bases and J lost 2 bases. CDR3 coding DNA: TGTGCCAGCAGTCTGACAGGGGCTGGAAACACCATATATTTT. This translates into CASSLTGAGNTIYF.

The rearrangement uses TRBV4-1 and TRBJ2-1; TRBD2 agrees at 8 bases. The V and J ends lost 0 bases and 5 bases, in that order; junction bases with no gene match: 3. Germline-derived CDR1 and CDR2 are MGHRA and YSYEKL. The CDR3 consists of 15 residues. The CDR3: CASSQDSGNNNEQFF. CDR3 sequence (DNA): TGCGCCAGCAGCCAAGATAGCGGGAACAACAATGAGCAGTTCTTC.